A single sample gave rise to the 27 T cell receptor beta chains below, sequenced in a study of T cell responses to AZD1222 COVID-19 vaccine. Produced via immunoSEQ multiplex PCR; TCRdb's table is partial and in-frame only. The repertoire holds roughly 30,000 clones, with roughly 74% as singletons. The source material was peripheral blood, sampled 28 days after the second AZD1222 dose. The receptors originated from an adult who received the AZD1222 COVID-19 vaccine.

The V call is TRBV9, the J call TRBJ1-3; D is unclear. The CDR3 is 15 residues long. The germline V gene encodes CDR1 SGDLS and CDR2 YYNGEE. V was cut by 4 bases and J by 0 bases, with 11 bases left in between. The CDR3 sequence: CASSIGRYSGNTIYF. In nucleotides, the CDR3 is TGTGCCAGCAGCATCGGACGTTACTCTGGAAACACCATATATTTT.

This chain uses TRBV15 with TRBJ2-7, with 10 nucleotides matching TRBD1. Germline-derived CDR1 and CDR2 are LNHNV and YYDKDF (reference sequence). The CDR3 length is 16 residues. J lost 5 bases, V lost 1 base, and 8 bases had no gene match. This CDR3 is CATSRGRGQGSHEQYV. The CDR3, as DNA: TGTGCCACCAGCAGAGGAAGGGGACAGGGGTCCCACGAGCAGTACGTC.

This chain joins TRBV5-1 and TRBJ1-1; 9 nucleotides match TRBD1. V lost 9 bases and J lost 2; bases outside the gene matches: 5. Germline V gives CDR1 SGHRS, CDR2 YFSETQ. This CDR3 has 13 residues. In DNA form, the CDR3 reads TGCGCCACTAAACAGGGGGCTAACACTGAAGCTTTCTTT. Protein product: CATKQGANTEAFF.

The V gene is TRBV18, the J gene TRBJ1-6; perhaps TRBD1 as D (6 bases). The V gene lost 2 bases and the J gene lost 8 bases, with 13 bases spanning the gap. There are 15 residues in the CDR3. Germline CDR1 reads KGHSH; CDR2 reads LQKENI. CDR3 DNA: TGTGCCAGCTCACCATCGGCAGGGGATTATTCACCCCTCCACTTT. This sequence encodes CASSPSAGDYSPLHF.

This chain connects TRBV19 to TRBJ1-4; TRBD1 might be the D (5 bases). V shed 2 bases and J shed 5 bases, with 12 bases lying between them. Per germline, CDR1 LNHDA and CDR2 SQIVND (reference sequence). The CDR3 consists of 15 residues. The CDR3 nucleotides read TGTGCCAGTAGTATACGGACAATAGAGAATGAAAAACTGTTTTTT. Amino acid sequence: CASSIRTIENEKLFF.

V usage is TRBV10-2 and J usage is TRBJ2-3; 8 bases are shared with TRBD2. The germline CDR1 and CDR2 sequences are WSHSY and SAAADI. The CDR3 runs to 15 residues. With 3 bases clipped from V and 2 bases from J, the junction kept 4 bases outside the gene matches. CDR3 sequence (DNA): TGCGCCAGCAGTGATAGCGGGGTACTCACAGATACGCAGTATTTT. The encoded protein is CASSDSGVLTDTQYF.

CDR3 nucleotide sequence: TGCGCCAGCAGCCGGGATCGGGGGGAAGATACGCAGTATTTT. Translated, it gives CASSRDRGEDTQYF. The chain is built from TRBV4-3 and TRBJ2-3, with 7 bases that match TRBD2. This CDR3 comprises 14 residues. With 4 bases clipped from V and 5 bases from J, the junction kept 6 bases outside the gene matches. Looked up from germline, CDR1 is LGHNA and CDR2 is YSLEER.

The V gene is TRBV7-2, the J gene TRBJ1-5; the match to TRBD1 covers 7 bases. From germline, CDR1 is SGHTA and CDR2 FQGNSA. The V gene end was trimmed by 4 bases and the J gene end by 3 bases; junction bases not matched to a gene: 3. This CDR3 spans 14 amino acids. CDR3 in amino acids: CASSSGQHNQPQHF. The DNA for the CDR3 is TGTGCCAGCAGCTCGGGACAGCACAATCAGCCCCAGCATTTT.

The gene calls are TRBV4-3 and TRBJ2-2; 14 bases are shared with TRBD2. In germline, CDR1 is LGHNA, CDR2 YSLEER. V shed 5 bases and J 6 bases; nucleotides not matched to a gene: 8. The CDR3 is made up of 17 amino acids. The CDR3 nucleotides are TGCGCCAGCAGCACTCACGGGACTAGCGGGAGCGCCGGGGAGCTGTTTTTT. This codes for CASSTHGTSGSAGELFF.

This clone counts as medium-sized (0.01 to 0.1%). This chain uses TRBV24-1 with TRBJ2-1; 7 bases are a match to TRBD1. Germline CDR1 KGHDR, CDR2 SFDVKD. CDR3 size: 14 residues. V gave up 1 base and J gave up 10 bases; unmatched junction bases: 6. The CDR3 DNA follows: TGTGCCACCAGTGATTTCGGACAGGATCGCGAGCAGTTCTTC. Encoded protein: CATSDFGQDREQFF.

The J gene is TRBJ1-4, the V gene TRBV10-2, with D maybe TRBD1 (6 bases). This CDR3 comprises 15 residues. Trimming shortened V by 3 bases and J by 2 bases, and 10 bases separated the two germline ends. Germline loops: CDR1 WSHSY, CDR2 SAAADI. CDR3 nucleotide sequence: TGCGCCAGCAGTGACCCGGGGGCTACTAATGAAAAACTGTTTTTT. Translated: CASSDPGATNEKLFF.

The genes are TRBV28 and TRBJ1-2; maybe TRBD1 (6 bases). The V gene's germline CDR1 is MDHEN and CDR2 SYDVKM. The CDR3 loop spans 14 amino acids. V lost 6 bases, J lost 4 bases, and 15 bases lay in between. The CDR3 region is CASRGGGSVYGYTF. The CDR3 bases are TGTGCCAGCAGGGGAGGGGGGTCGGTCTATGGCTACACCTTC.

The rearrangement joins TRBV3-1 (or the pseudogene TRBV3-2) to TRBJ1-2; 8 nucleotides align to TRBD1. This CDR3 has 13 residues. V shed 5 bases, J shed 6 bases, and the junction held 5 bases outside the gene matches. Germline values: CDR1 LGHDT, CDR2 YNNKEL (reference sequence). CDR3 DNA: TGTGCCAGCAGCTCGGACAGGGCCCATGGCTACACCTTC. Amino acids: CASSSDRAHGYTF.

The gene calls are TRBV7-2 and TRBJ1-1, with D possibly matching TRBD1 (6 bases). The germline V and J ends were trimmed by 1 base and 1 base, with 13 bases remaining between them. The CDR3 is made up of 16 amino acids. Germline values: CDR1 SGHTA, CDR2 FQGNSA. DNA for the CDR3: TGTGCCAGCAGCTTAGGGGGAGGACAGCCGAACACTGAAGCTTTCTTT. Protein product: CASSLGGGQPNTEAFF.

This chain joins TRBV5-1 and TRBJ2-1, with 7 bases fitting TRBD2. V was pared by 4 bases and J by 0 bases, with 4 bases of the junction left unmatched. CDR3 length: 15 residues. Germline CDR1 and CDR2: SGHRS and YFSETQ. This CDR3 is CASSGWTSSYNEQFF. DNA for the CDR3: TGCGCCAGCAGCGGCTGGACTAGCTCCTACAATGAGCAGTTCTTC.

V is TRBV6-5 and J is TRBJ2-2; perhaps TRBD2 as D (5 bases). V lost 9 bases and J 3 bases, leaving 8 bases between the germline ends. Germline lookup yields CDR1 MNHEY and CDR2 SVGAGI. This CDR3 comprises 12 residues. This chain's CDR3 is CASGRDTGELFF. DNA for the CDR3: TGTGCCAGTGGGCGGGACACCGGGGAGCTGTTTTTT.

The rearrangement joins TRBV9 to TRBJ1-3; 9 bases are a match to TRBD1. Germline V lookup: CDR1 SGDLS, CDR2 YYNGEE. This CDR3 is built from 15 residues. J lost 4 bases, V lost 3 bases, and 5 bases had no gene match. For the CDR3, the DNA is TGTGCCAGCAGCGCACAGGGGGCGTTAGGAAACACCATATATTTT. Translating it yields CASSAQGALGNTIYF.

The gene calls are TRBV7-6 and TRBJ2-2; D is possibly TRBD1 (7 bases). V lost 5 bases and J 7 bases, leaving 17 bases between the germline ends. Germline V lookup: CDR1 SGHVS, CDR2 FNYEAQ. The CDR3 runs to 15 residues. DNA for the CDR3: TGTGCCAGCAGCCCCCAAGGAGGGGGCCACGGGGAGCTGTTTTTT. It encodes CASSPQGGGHGELFF.

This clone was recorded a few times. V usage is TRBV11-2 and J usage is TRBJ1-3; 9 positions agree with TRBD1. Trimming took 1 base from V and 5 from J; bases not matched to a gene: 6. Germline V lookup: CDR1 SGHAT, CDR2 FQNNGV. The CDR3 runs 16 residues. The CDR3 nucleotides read TGTGCCAGCAGCTTAGCCGGGACAGGGAGTCGAAACACCATATATTTT. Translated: CASSLAGTGSRNTIYF.

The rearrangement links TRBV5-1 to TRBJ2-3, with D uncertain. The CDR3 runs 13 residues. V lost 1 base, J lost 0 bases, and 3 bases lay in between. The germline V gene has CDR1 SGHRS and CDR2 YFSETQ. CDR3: CASSLYSTDTQYF. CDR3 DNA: TGCGCCAGCAGCTTGTACAGCACAGATACGCAGTATTTT.

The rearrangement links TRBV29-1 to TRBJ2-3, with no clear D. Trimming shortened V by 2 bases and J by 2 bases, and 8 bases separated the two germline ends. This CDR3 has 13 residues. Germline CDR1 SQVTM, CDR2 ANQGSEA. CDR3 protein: CSVENQITDTQYF. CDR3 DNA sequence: TGCAGCGTTGAAAACCAGATCACAGATACGCAGTATTTT.

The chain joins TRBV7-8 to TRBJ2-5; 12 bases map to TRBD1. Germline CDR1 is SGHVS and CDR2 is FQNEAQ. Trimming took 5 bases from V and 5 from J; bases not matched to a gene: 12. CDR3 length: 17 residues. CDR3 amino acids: CASSPRGQGARRETQYF. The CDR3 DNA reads TGTGCCAGCAGCCCAAGGGGACAGGGGGCGAGACGGGAGACCCAGTACTTC.

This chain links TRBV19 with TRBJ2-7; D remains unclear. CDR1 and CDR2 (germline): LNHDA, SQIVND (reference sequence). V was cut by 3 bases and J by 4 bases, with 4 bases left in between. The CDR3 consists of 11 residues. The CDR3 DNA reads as TGTGCCAGTAGTATCATATACGAGCAGTACGTC. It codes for CASSIIYEQYV.

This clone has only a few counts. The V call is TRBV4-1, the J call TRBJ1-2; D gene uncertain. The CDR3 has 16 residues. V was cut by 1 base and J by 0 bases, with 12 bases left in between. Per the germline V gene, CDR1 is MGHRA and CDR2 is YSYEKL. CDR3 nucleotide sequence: TGCGCCAGCAGCCAAGGAGTCCGGCGAACTAACTATGGCTACACCTTC. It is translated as CASSQGVRRTNYGYTF.

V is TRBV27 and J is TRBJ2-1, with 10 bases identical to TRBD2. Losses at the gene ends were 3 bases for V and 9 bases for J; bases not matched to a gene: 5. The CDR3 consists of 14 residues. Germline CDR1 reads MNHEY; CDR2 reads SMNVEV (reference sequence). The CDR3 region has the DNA TGTGCCAGCAGTTTGAGCGGGGGGGCCCTTGAGCAGTTCTTC. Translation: CASSLSGGALEQFF.

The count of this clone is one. In nucleotides, the CDR3 is TGTGCCAGCAGCGGGGGGGCCTACAGAGAGCAGTTCTTC. Its protein is CASSGGAYREQFF. The chain combines TRBV6-5 with TRBJ2-1; 8 bases fit TRBD2. The CDR3 covers 13 residues. Germline CDR1 MNHEY, CDR2 SVGAGI. The J segment lost 10 bases and the V segment lost 6 bases, leaving 8 bases of the junction unmatched.

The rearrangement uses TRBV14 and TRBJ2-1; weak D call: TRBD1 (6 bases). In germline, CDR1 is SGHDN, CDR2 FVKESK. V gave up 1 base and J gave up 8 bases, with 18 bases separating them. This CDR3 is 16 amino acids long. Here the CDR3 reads CASSQVGGPGIDEQFF. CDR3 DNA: TGTGCCAGCAGCCAAGTTGGGGGCCCGGGAATCGATGAGCAGTTCTTC.